The clone carrying this T cell receptor beta chain ranks as medium-sized. The read ends 3 residues shy of where the CDR3 ends; the end is completed using the germline J gene. Losses at the gene ends were 4 bases for V and 6 bases for J; bases not matched to a gene: 8. Germline V gene data show CDR1 as MRHNA and CDR2 as SNTAGT. The CDR3 extends over 16 amino acids. This sample is drawn from a study of T cell clonality in common variable immunodeficiency. The table came from immunoSEQ multiplex PCR; TCRdb's copy has only in-frame clones and leaves some out. Found here are tens of thousands of clones, no singletons; the ten largest cover around 4%.

This TCR came from a person aged 18 to 69 in good health. V usage is TRBV6-4 and J usage is TRBJ2-1, with 11 bases matching TRBD1. The sample was peripheral blood mononuclear cells. CDR3 DNA, as far as it was read: TGTGCCAGCAGTGCCTCCTCCGGGACAGGGGGCAATGAG. Its protein product is CASSASSGTGGNE. The CDR3, in full, reads CASSASSGTGGNEQFF.